This T cell receptor beta chain was sequenced for a study of blood T cell repertoires in COVID-19. Repertoires were generated with immunoSEQ multiplex PCR, while TCRdb's copy carries only in-frame clones and drops some. Of some 150,000 clones listed, over 85% are singletons. The CDR3 covers 14 residues. Germline-derived CDR1 and CDR2 are SGHTA and FQGTGA. Trimming removed 5 bases at V and 3 bases at J, with 12 bases between. The chain combines TRBV7-3 with TRBJ2-3; tentative D call: TRBD2 (6 bases). This receptor was identified in a human donor in a cohort sampled during active COVID-19. Source material: peripheral blood. CDR3 loop: CASSLGLMTDTQYF. Here the CDR3 DNA reads TGTGCCAGCAGCCTGGGACTGATGACAGATACGCAGTATTTT. Drawing the rest from reference TRBV7-3 and TRBJ2-3, the complete variable domain is GAGVSQTPSNKVTEKGKYVELRCDPISGHTALYWYRQSLGQGPEFLIYFQGTGAADDSGLPNDRFFAVRPEGSVSTLKIQRTERGDSAVYLCASSLGLMTDTQYFGPGTRLTVL.